Reported below is one TCR beta chain. These data are taken from a study of blood T cells in healthy people across ages. Study-wide context: With template switching, about one barcoded beta molecule was captured per two T cells.

The CDR3 runs 14 residues. Losses at the gene ends were 0 bases for V and 8 bases for J; bases not matched to a gene: 2. Germline CDR1 SGHTA, CDR2 FQGNSA. Sample-barcoded 5' priming and a J-beta primer mix drove a second PCR of roughly 7 to 11 cycles. TCRdb reanalysed the 5' RACE reads using MiXCR and keeps one entry per CDR3 protein. The repertoire consists of over a million distinct CDR3 sequences, with roughly 60% occurring once and the leading ten covering 5.5% to 8%. Material: blood. The genes are TRBV7-2 and TRBJ1-1; TRBD1 matches 11 bases. The receptor comes from a man between 18 and 29 years old in good health. The CDR3 coding sequence is TGTGCCAGCAGCTTAGCGCGGACAGGGGGCGAAGCTTTCTTT. It encodes CASSLARTGGEAFF.